This T cell receptor beta chain is from a study of immune heterogeneity within non-small cell lung tumors. Turning to this clonotype: Its target is unknown. A much larger clone sits a single nucleotide away, making a read error possible. This CDR3 fails to terminate in the conserved phenylalanine or tryptophan, so it likely reflects a read error.

Study findings and constraints: There were identical dominant CDR3 beta clonotypes recurring across tumor sites within a patient, together with site-unique high-frequency clones.

Genomic DNA from bulk tumor acted as the template, and around 600 ng was loaded per sample. Each primary tumor yielded several biopsies, collected far apart from one another at surgery. Enrolled patients presented with newly diagnosed, previously untreated non-small cell lung cancer and underwent curative surgery. Multiplex PCR (32 V and 13 J primers) was used to amplify the TCR beta CDR3. One entry per CDR3 protein results from TCRdb running MiXCR on the multiplex PCR reads. The sample comprises about 21,000 distinct CDR3 sequences, around 28% of which are singletons, and around 4.4% rests with the top ten. The specimen sequenced was lung tumor tissue. The TCR sequence derives from a man aged 40-49 years with non-small cell lung cancer.

CDR3 residues: CATSDLSGRAFY. The DNA for the CDR3 is TGTGCCACCAGTGATTTGTCGGGACGAGCTTTCTAT. The chain employs TRBV24-1 and TRBJ1-1; D possibly corresponds to TRBD1 (5 bases). This CDR3 contains 12 residues. CDR1 is KGHDR, CDR2 SFDVKD, per germline. V was cut by 0 bases and J by 10 bases, with 8 bases left in between.